Below are 5 T cell receptor beta chains sequenced from a single sample in a study of T cells in Graves' hyperthyroidism and ophthalmopathy. From RNA transcripts, TCR beta CDR3 regions were amplified. First-round RT-PCR targeting the TCR CDR3 was performed with the HTBI primer set. TCRdb ran MiXCR on the multiplex PCR reads and lists one entry per CDR3 protein. The sample holds around 350,000 distinct CDR3 sequences, 15% to 20% seen once. The material sequenced was blood. These receptors were taken from a woman aged 18 to 35 with Graves' hyperthyroidism.

In this sample, this clonotype turned up many times. The CDR3 bases are TGTGCCAGCAAGTATTGGGGATTCGACACTGAAGCTTTCTTT. It encodes CASKYWGFDTEAFF. The chain employs TRBV27 and TRBJ1-1; unclear D gene. This CDR3 is built from 14 residues. Germline CDR1 MNHEY, CDR2 SMNVEV (reference sequence). Between the trimmed V and J ends, which lost 7 bases and 3 bases, there was a span of 15 bases.

As concerns this clonotype: Just one base apart from a much larger clone, this may be a read error. The CDR3 is CASSTPGQGEDTQYF. The DNA for the CDR3 is TGCGCCAGCAGCACACCGGGACAGGGGGAAGATACCCAGTACTTC. The gene calls are TRBV5-1 and TRBJ2-5, with TRBD1 identical over 11 bases. Germline V CDR1 and CDR2: SGHRS, YFSETQ. The CDR3 contains 15 residues.

This clonotype was counted at least ten times. The chain carries TRBV7-9 and TRBJ1-2, with D hard to call. This CDR3 has 13 residues. The V gene lost 2 bases and the J gene lost 3 bases, with 7 bases spanning the gap. Germline V gives CDR1 SEHNR, CDR2 FQNEAQ (reference sequence). This CDR3 reads CASSLLGHYGYTF. DNA of the CDR3: TGTGCCAGCAGCTTATTGGGTCACTATGGCTACACCTTC.

At least ten counts were recorded for this clonotype. This chain connects TRBV5-5 to TRBJ2-7; TRBD2 is a possible D gene (5 bases). The ends were cut back, 3 bases at V and 0 bases at J, with 7 bases in the middle. Germline CDR1 SGHKS, CDR2 YYEKEE (reference sequence). The CDR3 has 13 amino acids. Here the CDR3 DNA reads TGTGCCAGCAGCTGGAGGATCTCCTACGAGCAGTACTTC. Residues: CASSWRISYEQYF.

This clonotype was detected only a few times. The rearrangement joins TRBV11-2 to TRBJ2-2; D is perhaps TRBD2 (7 bases). CDR3 size: 16 residues. Looked up from germline, CDR1 is SGHAT and CDR2 is FQNNGV. V lost 4 bases and J lost 4, with 16 bases in between. The CDR3 bases are TGTGCCAGCAGCTCTTCCGCGGGGGCTGCCACCGGGGAGCTGTTTTTT. It translates to CASSSSAGAATGELFF.